Below are 18 T cell receptor beta chains sequenced from a single sample in a study of cytomegalovirus exposure and HLA in healthy donors. It was with 60 Vbeta and 13 Jbeta primers that the PCR ran. Assay: immunoSEQ multiplex PCR; the TCRdb copy retains only in-frame clones and omits some. Of under 200,000 clones in the sample, 82% are singletons; the top ten hold 1.5%. Sequencing was performed on PBMCs. The receptors come from a girl aged 10 to 17 in good health and CMV-seropositive.

This clone was counted between two and nine times. V usage is TRBV7-6 and J usage is TRBJ2-2; TRBD2 matches at 8 bases. The trim removed 5 bases at V and 0 bases at J, leaving 5 bases unmatched. Germline loops: CDR1 SGHVS, CDR2 FNYEAQ. CDR3 length: 16 residues. The DNA for the CDR3 is TGTGCCAGCAGCCTCGAGCGGGGGACGAACACCGGGGAGCTGTTTTTT. Its translation is CASSLERGTNTGELFF.

The rearrangement links TRBV2 to TRBJ1-2; D gene uncertain. The CDR3 contains 13 residues. Trimming removed 2 bases from V and 4 bases from J, with 8 bases in between. Germline V gene sequence: CDR1 SNHLY, CDR2 FYNNEI. The CDR3 DNA follows: TGTGCCAGCAGTGAAAACACAGTCTATGGCTACACCTTC. Protein product: CASSENTVYGYTF.

V is TRBV18 and J is TRBJ2-5, with D tentatively TRBD1 (6 bases). V was cut by 3 bases and J by 5 bases, with 16 bases left in between. Germline V lookup: CDR1 KGHSH, CDR2 LQKENI. The CDR3 spans 15 residues. CDR3: CASSPVREGVETQYF. In nucleotides, the CDR3 is TGTGCCAGCTCACCGGTACGCGAGGGGGTCGAGACCCAGTACTTC. Full variable domain (outside the CDR3, taken from reference TRBV18 and TRBJ2-5): NAGVMQNPRHLVRRRGQEARLRCSPMKGHSHVYWYRQLPEEGLKFMVYLQKENIIDESGMPKERFSAEFPKEGPSILRIQQVVRGDSAAYFCASSPVREGVETQYFGPGTRLLVL.

CDR3 protein: CASSGGDSNQPQHF. The CDR3 region has the DNA TGTGCCAGCAGTGGGGGGGATAGCAATCAGCCCCAGCATTTT. The chain joins TRBV9 to TRBJ1-5; D is perhaps TRBD1 (5 bases). V was clipped by 5 bases and J by 0 bases, with 9 bases between them. The CDR3 is 14 amino acids. CDR1 and CDR2 from the germline V gene are SGDLS and YYNGEE.

The chain carries TRBV18 and TRBJ2-7; D may be TRBD1 (5 bases). This CDR3 is 14 amino acids long. Germline V gives CDR1 KGHSH, CDR2 LQKENI. With 4 bases removed from V and 3 bases from J, the gap between germline ends came to 13 bases. The CDR3 DNA reads as TGTGCCAGCTCACTTATAGGGGTTGGCTACGAGCAGTACTTC. As protein: CASSLIGVGYEQYF.

This chain uses TRBV15 with TRBJ2-7, with TRBD1 identical over 9 bases. V lost 1 base to trimming and J lost 4 bases; unmatched junction nucleotides: 5. This CDR3 spans 15 amino acids. Germline V gene data show CDR1 as LNHNV and CDR2 as YYDKDF (reference sequence). CDR3 amino acids: CATSRAETGGYEQYF. Here the CDR3 DNA reads TGTGCCACCAGCAGAGCTGAGACAGGGGGTTACGAGCAGTACTTC.

This clone has more than one count but fewer than ten. The chain is built from TRBV2 and TRBJ1-2; 9 bases align to TRBD1. The CDR3 loop spans 12 amino acids. The V gene end was trimmed by 8 bases and the J gene end by 7 bases; junction bases not matched to a gene: 5. Germline loops: CDR1 SNHLY, CDR2 FYNNEI. The CDR3 spells CASGQGRGGYTF. CDR3 DNA sequence: TGTGCCAGCGGACAGGGGAGAGGTGGCTACACCTTC.

CDR3 coding DNA: TGTGCCAGCAGCCAAGTGGCTAGTTTCAATGAGCAGTTCTTC. Protein product: CASSQVASFNEQFF. This chain links TRBV4-2 with TRBJ2-1; unclear D gene. V was shortened by 1 base and J by 6 bases, with 10 bases between the two germline ends. Germline CDR1 reads LGHNA; CDR2 reads YNFKEQ. This CDR3 comprises 14 residues.

This clone was seen a few times. V and J are TRBV6-4 and TRBJ2-3; 8 bases map to TRBD2. CDR3 length: 13 residues. V lost 4 bases, J lost 6 bases, and 3 bases stayed unmatched. Germline V gene sequence: CDR1 MRHNA, CDR2 SNTAGT. The CDR3 sequence: CASSVREGDTQYF. The CDR3 bases are TGTGCCAGCAGTGTACGGGAGGGTGATACGCAGTATTTT.

The chain carries TRBV27 and TRBJ2-1; TRBD2 agrees at 7 bases. V lost 4 bases, J lost 4 bases, and 13 bases stayed unmatched. The CDR3 consists of 17 residues. Germline V lookup: CDR1 MNHEY, CDR2 SMNVEV (reference sequence). CDR3 coding DNA: TGTGCCAGCAGTTCCCAGGCGGGGGTTGGGTCATACAATGAGCAGTTCTTC. Protein: CASSSQAGVGSYNEQFF.

This chain connects TRBV28 to TRBJ1-5, with D perhaps matching TRBD1 (6 bases). The CDR3 totals 16 residues. Trimming stripped 5 bases from V and 5 bases from J, with 19 bases between. Germline assignment: CDR1 MDHEN and CDR2 SYDVKM. The CDR3 loop is CASSPTRGGGHQPQHF. CDR3 DNA: TGTGCCAGCAGTCCCACCCGCGGGGGGGGCCATCAGCCCCAGCATTTT.

In its sample, this clone was seen a few times. The chain combines TRBV21-1 with TRBJ2-7; TRBD2, the D gene given by the table, was not confirmed from the DNA. TRBV21-1 is a documented pseudogene. This CDR3 has 16 amino acids. DNA for the CDR3: TGTGCCAGTTACCTTAACGGACTAGCGGTTAACTACGAGCAGTACTTC. Translated, it gives CASYLNGLAVNYEQYF.

The gene calls are TRBV19 and TRBJ1-1, with TRBD1 as a possible D gene (5 bases). Trimming took off 4 bases at V and 1 base at J, with 10 bases between the two ends. Germline CDR1 reads LNHDA; CDR2 reads SQIVND (reference sequence). This CDR3 region has 14 residues. The chain's CDR3 is CASSTVGQNTEAFF. DNA for the CDR3: TGTGCCAGTAGTACCGTCGGACAGAACACTGAAGCTTTCTTT.

Points on this clone: This specimen includes other DNA sequences encoding the same CDR3. The gene calls are TRBV28 and TRBJ1-1, with 7 nucleotides matching TRBD1. J was trimmed by 3 bases and V by 1 base; bases with no gene match: 5. The CDR3 extends over 15 amino acids. Germline V lookup: CDR1 MDHEN, CDR2 SYDVKM. The CDR3 sequence is CASSLLGQGDTEAFF. The CDR3 DNA sequence: TGTGCCAGCAGTTTATTGGGCCAGGGGGACACTGAAGCTTTCTTT.

The sample holds one count of this clone. The V gene is TRBV30, the J gene TRBJ2-2, with 8 bases that match TRBD2. CDR3 length: 17 amino acids. Losses at the gene ends were 3 bases for V and 1 base for J; bases not matched to a gene: 10. In germline, CDR1 is GTSNPN, CDR2 SVGIG (reference sequence). The CDR3 bases are TGTGCCTGGAGCCCGAATCGGGGGGGATGGAACACCGGGGAGCTGTTTTTT. Protein product: CAWSPNRGGWNTGELFF.

The CDR3 sequence is CSVGLGGSGSDTQYF. DNA for the CDR3: TGCAGCGTGGGTCTGGGCGGGAGTGGCTCAGATACGCAGTATTTT. The V and J genes are TRBV29-1 and TRBJ2-3; 7 bases align to TRBD2. The germline V gene encodes CDR1 SQVTM and CDR2 ANQGSEA. The junction had 13 bases not matched to a gene; V was cut back by 6 bases and J by 4 bases. This CDR3 comprises 15 residues.

V usage is TRBV18 and J usage is TRBJ1-5; perhaps TRBD1 as D (5 bases). This CDR3 spans 15 amino acids. Trimming stripped 4 bases from V and 4 bases from J, with 14 bases between. CDR1 KGHSH and CDR2 LQKENI come from the germline V gene. CDR3 bases: TGTGCCAGCTCACTATCGGGGGAATATAATCAGCCCCAGCATTTT. Translation: CASSLSGEYNQPQHF.

This clone has just one count. The J gene is TRBJ1-4, the V gene TRBV19; D not certain. Per germline, CDR1 LNHDA and CDR2 SQIVND (reference sequence). Trimming shortened V by 7 bases and J by 8 bases, and 20 bases separated the two germline ends. This CDR3 comprises 15 residues. This CDR3 is CASTMGASSGEKLFF. For the CDR3, the DNA is TGTGCCAGTACGATGGGCGCGTCTTCAGGAGAAAAACTGTTTTTT.